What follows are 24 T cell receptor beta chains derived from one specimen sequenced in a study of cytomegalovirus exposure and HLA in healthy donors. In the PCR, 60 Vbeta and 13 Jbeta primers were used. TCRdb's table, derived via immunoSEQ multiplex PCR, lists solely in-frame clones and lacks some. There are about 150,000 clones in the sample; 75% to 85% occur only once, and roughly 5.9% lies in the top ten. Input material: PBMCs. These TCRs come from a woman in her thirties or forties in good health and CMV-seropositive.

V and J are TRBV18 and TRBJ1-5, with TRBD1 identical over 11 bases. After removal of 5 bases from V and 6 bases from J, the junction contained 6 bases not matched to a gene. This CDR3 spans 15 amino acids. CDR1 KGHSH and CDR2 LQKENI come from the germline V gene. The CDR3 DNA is TGTGCCAGCTCAGCCCCCGGGACAGGGGGTCAGCCCCAGCATTTT. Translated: CASSAPGTGGQPQHF.

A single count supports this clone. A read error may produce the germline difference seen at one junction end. The CDR3 DNA reads TGTGCTAGCAGCTTGGTATCAGCGGGAGAGGAGACCCAGTACTTC. Residues: CASSLVSAGEETQYF. The V call is TRBV7-7, the J call TRBJ2-5; the match to TRBD2 covers 8 bases. The CDR3 totals 15 residues. Germline lookup yields CDR1 SSHAT and CDR2 FNYEAQ (reference sequence).

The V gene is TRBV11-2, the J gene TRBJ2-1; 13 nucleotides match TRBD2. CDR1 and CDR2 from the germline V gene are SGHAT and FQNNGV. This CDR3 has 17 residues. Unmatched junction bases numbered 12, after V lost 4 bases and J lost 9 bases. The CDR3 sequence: CASSSTGLAGVASEQFF. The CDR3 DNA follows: TGTGCCAGCAGCTCAACCGGACTAGCGGGGGTGGCTAGTGAGCAGTTCTTC.

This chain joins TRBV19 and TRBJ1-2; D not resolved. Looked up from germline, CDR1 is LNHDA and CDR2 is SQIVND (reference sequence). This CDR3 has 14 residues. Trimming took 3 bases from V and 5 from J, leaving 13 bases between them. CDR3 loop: CASSMSSVDYGYTF. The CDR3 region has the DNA TGTGCCAGTAGTATGTCGTCAGTTGATTATGGCTACACCTTC.

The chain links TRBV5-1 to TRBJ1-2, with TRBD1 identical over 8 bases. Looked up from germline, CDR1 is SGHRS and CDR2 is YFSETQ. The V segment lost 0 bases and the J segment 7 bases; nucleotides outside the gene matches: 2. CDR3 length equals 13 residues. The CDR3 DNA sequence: TGCGCCAGCAGCTTGGGGGACAGGCTTGGCTACACCTTC. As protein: CASSLGDRLGYTF.

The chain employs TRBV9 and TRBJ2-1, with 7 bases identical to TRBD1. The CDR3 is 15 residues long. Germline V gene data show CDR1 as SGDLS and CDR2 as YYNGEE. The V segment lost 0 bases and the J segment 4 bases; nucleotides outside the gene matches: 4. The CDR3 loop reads CASSVGGTEYNEQFF. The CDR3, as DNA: TGTGCCAGCAGCGTAGGGGGGACAGAATACAATGAGCAGTTCTTC.

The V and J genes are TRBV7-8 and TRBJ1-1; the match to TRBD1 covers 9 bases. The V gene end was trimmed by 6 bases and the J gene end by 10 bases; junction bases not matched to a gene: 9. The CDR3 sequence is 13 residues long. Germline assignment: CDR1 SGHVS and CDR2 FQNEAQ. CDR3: CASSKGQGGLAFF. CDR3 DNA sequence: TGTGCCAGCAGTAAGGGACAGGGAGGCTTAGCTTTCTTT.

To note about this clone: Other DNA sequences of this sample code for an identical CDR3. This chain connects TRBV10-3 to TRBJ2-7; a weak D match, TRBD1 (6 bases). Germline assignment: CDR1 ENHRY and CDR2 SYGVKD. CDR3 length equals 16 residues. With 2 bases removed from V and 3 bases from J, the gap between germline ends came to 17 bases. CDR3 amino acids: CAISEQQGASGYEQYF. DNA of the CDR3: TGTGCCATCAGTGAGCAACAGGGAGCTTCGGGCTACGAGCAGTACTTC.

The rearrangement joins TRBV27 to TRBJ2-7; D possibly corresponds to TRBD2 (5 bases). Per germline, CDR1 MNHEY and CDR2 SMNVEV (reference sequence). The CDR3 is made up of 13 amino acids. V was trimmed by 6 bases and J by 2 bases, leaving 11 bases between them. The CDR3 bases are TGTGCCAGCAGCAGGACTTTTACCTACGAGCAGTACTTC. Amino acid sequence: CASSRTFTYEQYF.

The CDR3 sequence is CASSSKIGTAQPQHF. The CDR3 coding sequence is TGTGCCAGCAGCTCAAAGATCGGGACAGCTCAGCCCCAGCATTTT. The J gene is TRBJ1-5, the V gene TRBV7-2; the match to TRBD1 covers 7 bases. V lost 4 bases, J lost 6 bases, and 9 bases stayed unmatched. Germline V gene data show CDR1 as SGHTA and CDR2 as FQGNSA. This CDR3 contains 15 residues.

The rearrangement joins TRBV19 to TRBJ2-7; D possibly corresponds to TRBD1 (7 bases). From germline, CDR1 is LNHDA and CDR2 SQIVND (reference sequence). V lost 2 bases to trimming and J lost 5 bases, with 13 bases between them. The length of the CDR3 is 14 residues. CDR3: CASSISRGVNEQYF. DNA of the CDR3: TGTGCCAGTAGTATATCCAGGGGGGTGAACGAGCAGTACTTC. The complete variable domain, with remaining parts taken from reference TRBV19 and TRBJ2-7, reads DGGITQSPKYLFRKEGQNVTLSCEQNLNHDAMYWYRQDPGQGLRLIYYSQIVNDFQKGDIAEGYSVSREKKESFPLTVTSAQKNPTAFYLCASSISRGVNEQYFGPGTRLTVT.

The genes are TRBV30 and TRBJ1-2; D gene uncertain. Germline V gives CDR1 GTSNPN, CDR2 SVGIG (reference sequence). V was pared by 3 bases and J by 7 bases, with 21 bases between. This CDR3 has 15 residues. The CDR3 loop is CAWSDPIPGIAGYTF. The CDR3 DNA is TGTGCCTGGAGCGATCCAATACCCGGGATAGCTGGCTACACCTTC.

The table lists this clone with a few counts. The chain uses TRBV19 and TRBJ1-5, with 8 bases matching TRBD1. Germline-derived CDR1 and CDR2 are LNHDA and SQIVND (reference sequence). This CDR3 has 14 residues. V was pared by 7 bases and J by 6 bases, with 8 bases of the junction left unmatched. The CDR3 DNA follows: TGTGCCAGTACAAGGGCAGGGGGCAGTCAGCCCCAGCATTTT. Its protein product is CASTRAGGSQPQHF.

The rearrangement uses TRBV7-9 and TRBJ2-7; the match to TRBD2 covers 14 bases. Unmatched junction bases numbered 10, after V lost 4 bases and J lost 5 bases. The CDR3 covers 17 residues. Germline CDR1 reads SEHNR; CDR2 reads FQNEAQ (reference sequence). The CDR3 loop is CASSWKTSGRVIDEQYF. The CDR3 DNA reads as TGTGCCAGCAGCTGGAAGACTAGCGGGAGGGTCATCGACGAGCAGTACTTC.

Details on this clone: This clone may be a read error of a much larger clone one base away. CDR3 DNA: TGTGCCAGCAGCTCAGGTTTACAGACCCAGTACTTC. It encodes CASSSGLQTQYF. V is TRBV11-3 and J is TRBJ2-5; no firm D call. CDR3 length: 12 amino acids. Between the trimmed V and J ends, which lost 4 bases and 6 bases, there was a span of 9 bases. The germline CDR1 and CDR2 sequences are SGHNT and YENEEA.

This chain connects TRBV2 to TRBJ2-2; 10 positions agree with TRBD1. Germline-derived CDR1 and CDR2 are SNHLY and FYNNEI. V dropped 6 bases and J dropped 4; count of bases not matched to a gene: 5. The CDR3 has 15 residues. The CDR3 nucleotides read TGTGCCAGCAGAGGGACAGGGGAGGGCACCGGGGAGCTGTTTTTT. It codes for CASRGTGEGTGELFF. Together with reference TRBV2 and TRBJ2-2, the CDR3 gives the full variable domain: EPEVTQTPSHQVTQMGQEVILRCVPISNHLYFYWYRQILGQKVEFLVSFYNNEISEKSEIFDDQFSVERPDGSNFTLKIRSTKLEDSAMYFCASRGTGEGTGELFFGEGSRLTVL.

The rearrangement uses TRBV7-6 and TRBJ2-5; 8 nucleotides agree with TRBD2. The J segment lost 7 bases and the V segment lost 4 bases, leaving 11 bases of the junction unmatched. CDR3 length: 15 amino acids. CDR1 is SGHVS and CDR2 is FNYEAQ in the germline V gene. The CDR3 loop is CASSSMAAGVGTQYF. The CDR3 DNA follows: TGTGCCAGCAGCTCAATGGCAGCGGGAGTTGGGACCCAGTACTTC.

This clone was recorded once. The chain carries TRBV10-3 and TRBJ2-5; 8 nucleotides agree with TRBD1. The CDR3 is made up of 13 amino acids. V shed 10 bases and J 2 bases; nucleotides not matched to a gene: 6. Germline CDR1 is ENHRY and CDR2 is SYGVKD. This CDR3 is CATAGGGQETQYF. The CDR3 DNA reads TGTGCCACCGCAGGGGGCGGACAAGAGACCCAGTACTTC.

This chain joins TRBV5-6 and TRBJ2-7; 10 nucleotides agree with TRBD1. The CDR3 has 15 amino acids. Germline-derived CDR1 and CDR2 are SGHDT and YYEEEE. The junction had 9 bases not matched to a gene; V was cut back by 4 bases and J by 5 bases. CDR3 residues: CASSQPGQGLDEQYF. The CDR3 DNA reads TGTGCCAGCAGCCAACCGGGACAGGGGTTAGACGAGCAGTACTTC.

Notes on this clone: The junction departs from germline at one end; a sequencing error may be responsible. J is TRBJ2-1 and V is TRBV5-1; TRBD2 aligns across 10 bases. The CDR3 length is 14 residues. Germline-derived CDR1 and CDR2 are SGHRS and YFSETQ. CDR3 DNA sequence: TGCGCCAGCAGCTTACTAGCGGGGAACAATGAGCAGCTCTTC. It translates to CASSLLAGNNEQLF.

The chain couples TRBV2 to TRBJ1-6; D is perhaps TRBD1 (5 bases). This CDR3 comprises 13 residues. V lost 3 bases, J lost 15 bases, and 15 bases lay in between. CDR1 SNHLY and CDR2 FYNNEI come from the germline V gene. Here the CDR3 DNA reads TGTGCCAGCAGTGAGAGGCGGGGGGTGGACCTCCACTTT. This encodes CASSERRGVDLHF. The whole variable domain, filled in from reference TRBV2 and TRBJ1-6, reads EPEVTQTPSHQVTQMGQEVILRCVPISNHLYFYWYRQILGQKVEFLVSFYNNEISEKSEIFDDQFSVERPDGSNFTLKIRSTKLEDSAMYFCASSERRGVDLHFGNGTRLTVT.

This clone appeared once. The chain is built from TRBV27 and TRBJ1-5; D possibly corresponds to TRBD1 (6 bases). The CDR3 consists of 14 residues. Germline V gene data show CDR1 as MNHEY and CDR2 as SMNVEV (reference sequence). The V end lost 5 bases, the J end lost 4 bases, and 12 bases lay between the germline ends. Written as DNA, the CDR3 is TGTGCCAGCAGTGTGACAGGAAGTAATCAGCCCCAGCATTTT. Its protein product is CASSVTGSNQPQHF.

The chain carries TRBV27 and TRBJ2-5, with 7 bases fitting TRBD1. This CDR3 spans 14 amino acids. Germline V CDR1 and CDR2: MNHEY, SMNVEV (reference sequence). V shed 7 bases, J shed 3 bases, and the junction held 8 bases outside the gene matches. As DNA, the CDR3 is TGTGCCAGCAAGAAACAGGGGTCGGAAGAGACCCAGTACTTC. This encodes CASKKQGSEETQYF.

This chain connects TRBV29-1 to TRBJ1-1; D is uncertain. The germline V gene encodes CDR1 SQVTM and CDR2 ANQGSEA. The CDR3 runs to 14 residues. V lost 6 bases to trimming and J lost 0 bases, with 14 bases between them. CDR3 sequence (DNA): TGCAGCGTGCAGCCCAAAGGAGTGAACACTGAAGCTTTCTTT. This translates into CSVQPKGVNTEAFF.